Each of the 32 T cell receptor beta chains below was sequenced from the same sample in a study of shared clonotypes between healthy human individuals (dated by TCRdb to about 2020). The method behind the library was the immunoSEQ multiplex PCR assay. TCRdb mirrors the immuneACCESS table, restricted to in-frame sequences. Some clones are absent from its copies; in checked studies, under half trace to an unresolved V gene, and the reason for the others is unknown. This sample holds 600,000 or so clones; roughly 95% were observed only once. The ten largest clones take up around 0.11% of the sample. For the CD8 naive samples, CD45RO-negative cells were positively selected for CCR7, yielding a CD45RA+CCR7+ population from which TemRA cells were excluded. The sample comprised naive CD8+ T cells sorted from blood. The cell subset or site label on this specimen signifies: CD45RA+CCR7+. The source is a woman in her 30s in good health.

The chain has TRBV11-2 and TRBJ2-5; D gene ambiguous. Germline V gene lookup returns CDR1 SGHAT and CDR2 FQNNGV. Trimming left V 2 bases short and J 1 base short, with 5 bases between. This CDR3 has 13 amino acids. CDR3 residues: CASSLNSQETQYF. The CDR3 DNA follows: TGTGCCAGCAGCTTAAACAGCCAAGAGACCCAGTACTTC.

CDR3 in DNA: TGTGCCAGCAGCTTGAGGGACTCAAACAATGAGCAGTTCTTC. The encoded protein is CASSLRDSNNEQFF. The J gene is TRBJ2-1, the V gene TRBV13; a weak D match, TRBD2 (6 bases). The CDR3 is made up of 14 amino acids. Trimming pared 3 bases from V and 5 bases from J, leaving 11 bases between. CDR1 and CDR2 (germline): PRHDT, FYEKMQ (reference sequence).

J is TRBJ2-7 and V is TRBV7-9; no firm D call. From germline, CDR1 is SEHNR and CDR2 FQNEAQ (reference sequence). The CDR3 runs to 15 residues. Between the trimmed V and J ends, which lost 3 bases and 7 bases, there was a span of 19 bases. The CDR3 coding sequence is TGTGCCAGCAGCTTTGGACGTCCCAGCGTGGTGGAGCAGTACTTC. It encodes CASSFGRPSVVEQYF.

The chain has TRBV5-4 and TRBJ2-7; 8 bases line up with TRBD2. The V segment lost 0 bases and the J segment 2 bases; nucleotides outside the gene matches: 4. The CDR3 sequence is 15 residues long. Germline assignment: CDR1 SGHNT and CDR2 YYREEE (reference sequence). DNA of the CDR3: TGTGCCAGCAGCTTGGCGGGAGGGCGGACCTACGAGCAGTACTTC. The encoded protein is CASSLAGGRTYEQYF. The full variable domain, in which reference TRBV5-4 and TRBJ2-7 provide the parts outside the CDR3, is ETGVTQSPTHLIKTRGQQVTLRCSSQSGHNTVSWYQQALGQGPQFIFQYYREEENGRGNFPPRFSGLQFPNYSSELNVNALELDDSALYLCASSLAGGRTYEQYFGPGTRLTVT.

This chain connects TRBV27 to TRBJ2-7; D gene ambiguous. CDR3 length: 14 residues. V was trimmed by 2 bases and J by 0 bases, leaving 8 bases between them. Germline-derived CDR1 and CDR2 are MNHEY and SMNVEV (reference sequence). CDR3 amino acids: CASSLMAASYEQYF. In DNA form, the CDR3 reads TGTGCCAGCAGTTTAATGGCAGCCTCCTACGAGCAGTACTTC.

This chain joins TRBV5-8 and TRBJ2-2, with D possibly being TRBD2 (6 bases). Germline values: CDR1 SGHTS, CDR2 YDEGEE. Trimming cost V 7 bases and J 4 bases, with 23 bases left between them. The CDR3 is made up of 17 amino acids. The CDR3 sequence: CASGLYGLLLSTGELFF. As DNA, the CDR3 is TGTGCCAGCGGCCTATACGGACTACTCCTTTCCACCGGGGAGCTGTTTTTT.

This CDR3 is CASSQDEGLRREETQYF. DNA of the CDR3: TGTGCCAGCAGCCAAGACGAAGGCCTGCGGAGGGAGGAGACCCAGTACTTC. The V gene is TRBV14, the J gene TRBJ2-5; D is perhaps TRBD2 (6 bases). Trimming shortened V by 0 bases and J by 5 bases, and 19 bases separated the two germline ends. CDR1 and CDR2 (germline): SGHDN, FVKESK. The CDR3 totals 17 residues.

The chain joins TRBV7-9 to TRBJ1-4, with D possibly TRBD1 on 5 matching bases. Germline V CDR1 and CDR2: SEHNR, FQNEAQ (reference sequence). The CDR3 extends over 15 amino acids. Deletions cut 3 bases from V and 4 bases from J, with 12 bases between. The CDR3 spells CASSLLPGLNEKLFF. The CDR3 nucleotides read TGTGCCAGCAGCTTGTTGCCGGGACTTAATGAAAAACTGTTTTTT.

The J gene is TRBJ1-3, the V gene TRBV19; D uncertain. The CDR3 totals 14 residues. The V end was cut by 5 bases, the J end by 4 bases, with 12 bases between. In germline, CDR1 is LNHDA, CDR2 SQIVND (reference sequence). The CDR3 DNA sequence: TGTGCCAGTAGTGGAAGAGGGCCCGGAAACACCATATATTTT. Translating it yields CASSGRGPGNTIYF.

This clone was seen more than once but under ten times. The CDR3 DNA sequence: TGCAGTGCTAGTTGGGACATTCAGTACTTC. This sequence encodes CSASWDIQYF. The chain uses TRBV20-1 and TRBJ2-4; D is uncertain. CDR1 is DFQATT, CDR2 SNEGSKA, per germline (reference sequence). With 3 bases removed from V and 8 bases from J, the gap between germline ends came to 5 bases. The CDR3 runs 10 residues.

CDR3 nucleotides: TGTGCCAGCAGCCAGGGACTAGTGGGGGACTACGAGCAGTACTTC. It translates to CASSQGLVGDYEQYF. This chain links TRBV5-4 with TRBJ2-7; 8 bases are a match to TRBD2. CDR3 size: 15 residues. Germline CDR1 and CDR2: SGHNT and YYREEE (reference sequence). Germline trimming cut 4 bases from V and 3 bases from J; bases unmatched to any gene: 9.

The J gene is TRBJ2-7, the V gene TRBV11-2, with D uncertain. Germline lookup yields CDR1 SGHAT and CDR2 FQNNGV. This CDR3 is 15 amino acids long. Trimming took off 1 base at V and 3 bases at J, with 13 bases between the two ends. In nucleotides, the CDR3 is TGTGCCAGCAGCTTAGGATGGGGATCTAACTACGAGCAGTACTTC. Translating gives CASSLGWGSNYEQYF. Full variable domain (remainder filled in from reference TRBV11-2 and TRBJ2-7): EAGVAQSPRYKIIEKRQSVAFWCNPISGHATLYWYQQILGQGPKLLIQFQNNGVVDDSQLPKDRFSAERLKGVDSTLKIQPAKLEDSAVYLCASSLGWGSNYEQYFGPGTRLTVT.

CDR3 sequence (DNA): TGCGCCAGCAGCTTGGGATTATCCGGGACTCTTAACAATGAGCAGTTCTTC. It is translated as CASSLGLSGTLNNEQFF. The chain uses TRBV5-1 and TRBJ2-1; tentative D call: TRBD2 (6 bases). The CDR3 totals 17 residues. CDR1 is SGHRS and CDR2 is YFSETQ in the germline V gene. The germline V and J ends were trimmed by 0 bases and 5 bases, with 18 bases remaining between them.

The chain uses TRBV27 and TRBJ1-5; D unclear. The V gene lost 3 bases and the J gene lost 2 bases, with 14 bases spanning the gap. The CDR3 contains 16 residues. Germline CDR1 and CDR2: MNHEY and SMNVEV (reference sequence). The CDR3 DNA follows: TGTGCCAGCAGTTTCTCAAAGGCAGGAGGCAATCAGCCCCAGCATTTT. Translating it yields CASSFSKAGGNQPQHF.

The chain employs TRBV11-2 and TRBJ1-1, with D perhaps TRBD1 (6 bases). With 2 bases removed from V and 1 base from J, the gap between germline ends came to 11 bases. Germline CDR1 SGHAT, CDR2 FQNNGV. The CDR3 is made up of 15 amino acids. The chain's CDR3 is CASSLNPGANTEAFF. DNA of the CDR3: TGTGCCAGCAGCTTAAACCCAGGGGCGAACACTGAAGCTTTCTTT.

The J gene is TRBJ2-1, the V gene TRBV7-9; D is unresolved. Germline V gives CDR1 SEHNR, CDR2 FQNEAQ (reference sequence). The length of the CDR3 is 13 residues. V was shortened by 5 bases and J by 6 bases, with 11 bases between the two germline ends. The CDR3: CASSPHGINEQFF. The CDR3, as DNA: TGTGCCAGCAGCCCTCACGGCATCAATGAGCAGTTCTTC.

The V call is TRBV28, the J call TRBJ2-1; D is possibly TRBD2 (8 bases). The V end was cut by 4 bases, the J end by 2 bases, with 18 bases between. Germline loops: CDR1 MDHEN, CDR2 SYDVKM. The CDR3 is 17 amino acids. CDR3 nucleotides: TGTGCCAGCAGTTCGAGTATAGCGGGACAGACCTACAATGAGCAGTTCTTC. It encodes CASSSSIAGQTYNEQFF.

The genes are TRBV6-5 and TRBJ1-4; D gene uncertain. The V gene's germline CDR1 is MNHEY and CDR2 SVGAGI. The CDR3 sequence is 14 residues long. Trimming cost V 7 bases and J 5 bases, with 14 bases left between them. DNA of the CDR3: TGTGCCAGCATCTATCACCCCGACAATGAAAAACTGTTTTTT. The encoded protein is CASIYHPDNEKLFF.

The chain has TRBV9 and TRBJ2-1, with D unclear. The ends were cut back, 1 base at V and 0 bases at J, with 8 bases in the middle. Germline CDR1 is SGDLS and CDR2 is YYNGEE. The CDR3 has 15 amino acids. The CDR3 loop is CASSVTKSSYNEQFF. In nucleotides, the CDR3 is TGTGCCAGCAGCGTAACCAAGAGCTCCTACAATGAGCAGTTCTTC.

The CDR3 DNA reads as TGCGCCAGCAGTGAGTCGAACCCCGGGAATGAGCAGTTCTTC. This translates into CASSESNPGNEQFF. The gene calls are TRBV10-1 and TRBJ2-1; D not resolved. The V and J ends lost 0 bases and 7 bases respectively, with 10 bases between them. This CDR3 is built from 14 residues. Germline V lookup: CDR1 WNHNN, CDR2 SYGVQD (reference sequence).

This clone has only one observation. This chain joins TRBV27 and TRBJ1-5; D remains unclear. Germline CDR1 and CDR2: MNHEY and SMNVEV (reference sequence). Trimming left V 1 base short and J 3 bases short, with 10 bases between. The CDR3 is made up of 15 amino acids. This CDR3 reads CASSLWSGSNQPQHF. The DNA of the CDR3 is TGTGCCAGCAGTTTATGGTCAGGATCCAATCAGCCCCAGCATTTT.

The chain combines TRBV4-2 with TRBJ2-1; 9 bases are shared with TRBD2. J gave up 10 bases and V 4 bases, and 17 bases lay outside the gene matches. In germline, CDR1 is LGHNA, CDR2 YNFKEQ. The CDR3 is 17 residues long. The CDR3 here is CASSPRVSGRRLAEQFF. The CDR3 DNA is TGTGCCAGCAGCCCCCGGGTTAGCGGGAGACGATTGGCCGAGCAGTTCTTC.

The CDR3 here is CASGMAYEQYF. In nucleotides, the CDR3 is TGTGCCAGTGGGATGGCCTACGAGCAGTACTTC. The chain has TRBV19 and TRBJ2-7; D gene unclear. Germline values: CDR1 LNHDA, CDR2 SQIVND (reference sequence). V dropped 8 bases and J dropped 2 bases, with 7 bases sitting between them. This CDR3 region has 11 residues.

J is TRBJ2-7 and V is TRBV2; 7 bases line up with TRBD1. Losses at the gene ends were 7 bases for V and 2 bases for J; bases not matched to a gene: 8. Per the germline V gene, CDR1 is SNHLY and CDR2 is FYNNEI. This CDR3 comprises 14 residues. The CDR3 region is CASKGTAAAYEQYF. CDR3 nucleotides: TGTGCCAGCAAAGGGACAGCAGCAGCCTACGAGCAGTACTTC.

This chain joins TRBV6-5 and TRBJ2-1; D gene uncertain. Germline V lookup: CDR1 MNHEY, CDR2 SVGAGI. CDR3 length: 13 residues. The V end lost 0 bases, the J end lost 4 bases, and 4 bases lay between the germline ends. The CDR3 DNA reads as TGTGCCAGCAGTTACTCGCTTTACAATGAGCAGTTCTTC. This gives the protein CASSYSLYNEQFF.

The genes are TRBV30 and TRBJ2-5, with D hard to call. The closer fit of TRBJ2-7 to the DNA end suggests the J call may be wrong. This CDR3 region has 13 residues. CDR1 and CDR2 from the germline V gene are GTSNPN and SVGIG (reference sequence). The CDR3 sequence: CAWSVMFGYEQYF. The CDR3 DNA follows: TGTGCCTGGAGTGTAATGTTCGGATACGAGCAGTACTTC.

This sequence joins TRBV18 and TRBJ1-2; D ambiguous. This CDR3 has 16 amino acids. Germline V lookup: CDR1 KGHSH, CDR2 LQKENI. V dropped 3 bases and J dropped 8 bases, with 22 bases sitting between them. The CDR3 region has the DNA TGTGCCAGCTCACCGGAAGCCCCGGGTTATGGTTACGGCTACACCTTC. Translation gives CASSPEAPGYGYGYTF.

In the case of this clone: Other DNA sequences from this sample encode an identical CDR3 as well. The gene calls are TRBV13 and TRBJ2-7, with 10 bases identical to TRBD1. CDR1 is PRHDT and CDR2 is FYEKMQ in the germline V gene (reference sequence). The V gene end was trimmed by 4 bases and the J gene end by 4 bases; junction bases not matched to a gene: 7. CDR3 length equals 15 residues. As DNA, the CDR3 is TGTGCCAGCAGCTCAGGAGGGACAGGGGCTTACGAGCAGTACTTC. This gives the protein CASSSGGTGAYEQYF.

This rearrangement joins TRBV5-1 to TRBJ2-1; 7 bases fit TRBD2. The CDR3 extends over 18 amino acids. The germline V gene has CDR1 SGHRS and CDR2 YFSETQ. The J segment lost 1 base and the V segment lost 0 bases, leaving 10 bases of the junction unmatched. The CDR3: CASSLADRREMSYNEQFF. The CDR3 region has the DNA TGCGCCAGCAGCTTGGCCGATAGGCGGGAGATGTCCTACAATGAGCAGTTCTTC.

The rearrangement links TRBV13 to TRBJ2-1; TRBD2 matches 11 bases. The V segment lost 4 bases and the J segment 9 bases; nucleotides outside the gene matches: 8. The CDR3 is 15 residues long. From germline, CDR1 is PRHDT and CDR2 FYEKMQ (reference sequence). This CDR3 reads CASSSISGRAVEQFF. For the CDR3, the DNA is TGTGCCAGCAGCTCGATTAGCGGGAGGGCCGTTGAGCAGTTCTTC.

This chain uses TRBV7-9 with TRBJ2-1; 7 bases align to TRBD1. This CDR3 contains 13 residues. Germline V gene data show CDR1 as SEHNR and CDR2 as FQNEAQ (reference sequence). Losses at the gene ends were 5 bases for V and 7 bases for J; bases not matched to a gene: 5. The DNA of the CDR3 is TGTGCCAGCAGCATCGACAGGGCAAATGAGCAGTTCTTC. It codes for CASSIDRANEQFF.

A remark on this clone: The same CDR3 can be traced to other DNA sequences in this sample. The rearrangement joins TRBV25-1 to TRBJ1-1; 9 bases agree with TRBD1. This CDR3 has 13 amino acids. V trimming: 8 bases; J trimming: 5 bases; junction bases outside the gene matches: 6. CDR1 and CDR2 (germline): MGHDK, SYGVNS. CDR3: CASSGTGRTEAFF. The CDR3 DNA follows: TGTGCCAGCTCCGGGACAGGGAGGACTGAAGCTTTCTTT.